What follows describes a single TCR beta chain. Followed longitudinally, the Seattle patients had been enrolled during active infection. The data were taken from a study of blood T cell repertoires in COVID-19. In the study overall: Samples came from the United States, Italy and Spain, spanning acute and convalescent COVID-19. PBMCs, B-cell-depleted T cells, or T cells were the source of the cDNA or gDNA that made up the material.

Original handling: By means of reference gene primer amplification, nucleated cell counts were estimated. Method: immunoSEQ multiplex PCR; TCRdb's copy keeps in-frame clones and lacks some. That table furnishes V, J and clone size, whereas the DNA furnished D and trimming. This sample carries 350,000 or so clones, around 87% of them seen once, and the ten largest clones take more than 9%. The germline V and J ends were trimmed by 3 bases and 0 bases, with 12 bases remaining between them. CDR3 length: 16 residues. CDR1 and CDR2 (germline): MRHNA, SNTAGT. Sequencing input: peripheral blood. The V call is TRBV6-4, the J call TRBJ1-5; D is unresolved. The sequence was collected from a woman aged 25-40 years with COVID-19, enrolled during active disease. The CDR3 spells CASSEKTPYSNQPQHF. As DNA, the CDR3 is TGTGCCAGCAGTGAGAAGACACCTTATAGCAATCAGCCCCAGCATTTT.